This T cell receptor (beta chain) was captured in a study of regulatory T cells in long-lasting Graves disease. The CDR3 is 11 residues long. V lost 1 base, J lost 10 bases, and 7 bases lay in between. Germline assignment: CDR1 LGHDT and CDR2 YNNKEL (reference sequence). Building the TCR beta libraries relied on iRepertoire HTBI primers, and CDR3 regions underwent Arm-PCR. MiXCR, run by TCRdb on the multiplex PCR reads, gives a single entry per CDR3 protein. The sample shows 600,000 to 800,000 distinct CDR3 sequences, about 32% of them seen only once. In this sample, this clonotype turned up many times. Noted time point: persistent/refractory GD, antithyroid drugs over 5 years with positive TRAb. Preparation of the TCR library used RNA extracted from PBMCs.

This specimen consisted of peripheral blood mononuclear cells (PBMCs), obtained when the disease was refractory, from a patient treated with antithyroid drugs. This chain links TRBV3-1 with TRBJ1-1; no definite D call. This clonotype was sampled from a female donor with Graves disease. CDR3 sequence (DNA): TGTGCCAGCAGCCAAGCTTCTTCAGCTTTCTTT. Translated, it gives CASSQASSAFF.